This TCR beta chain was profiled in a study of T cells in Graves' hyperthyroidism and ophthalmopathy. The CDR3 regions of TCR beta were amplified from RNA transcripts. Using the HTBI primer set, a first-round RT-PCR was run on the TCR CDR3. MiXCR, applied by TCRdb to the multiplex PCR reads, yields one record per CDR3 protein. The table shows some 690,000 distinct CDR3 sequences, with roughly 17% occurring only once. Per the germline V gene, CDR1 is MNHEY and CDR2 is SMNVEV (reference sequence). The CDR3 runs 15 residues. Trimming took off 2 bases at V and 10 bases at J, with 15 bases between the two ends.

The specimen was blood. This receptor was taken from a man aged 45-65 years with Graves' hyperthyroidism. The rearrangement joins TRBV27 to TRBJ1-6, with D hard to call. The CDR3 protein is CASSLQPGWRSPLHF. CDR3 DNA sequence: TGTGCCAGCAGTTTACAACCGGGTTGGCGGTCACCCCTCCACTTT.